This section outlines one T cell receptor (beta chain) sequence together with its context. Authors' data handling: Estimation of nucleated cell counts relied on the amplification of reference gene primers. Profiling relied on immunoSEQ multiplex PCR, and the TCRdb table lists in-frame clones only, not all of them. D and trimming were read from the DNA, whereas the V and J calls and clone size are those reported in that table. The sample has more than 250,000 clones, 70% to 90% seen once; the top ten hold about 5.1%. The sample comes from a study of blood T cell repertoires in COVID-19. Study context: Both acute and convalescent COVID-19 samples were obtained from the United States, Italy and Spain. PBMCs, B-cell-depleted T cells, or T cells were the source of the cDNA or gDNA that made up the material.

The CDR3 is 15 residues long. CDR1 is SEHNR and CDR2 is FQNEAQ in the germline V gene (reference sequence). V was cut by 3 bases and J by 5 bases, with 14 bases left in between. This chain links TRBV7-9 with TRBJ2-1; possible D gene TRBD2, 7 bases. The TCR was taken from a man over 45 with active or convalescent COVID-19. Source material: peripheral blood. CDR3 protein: CASSLRGLGDNEQFF. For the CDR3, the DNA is TGTGCCAGCAGCTTGCGGGGGCTCGGGGACAATGAGCAGTTCTTC.